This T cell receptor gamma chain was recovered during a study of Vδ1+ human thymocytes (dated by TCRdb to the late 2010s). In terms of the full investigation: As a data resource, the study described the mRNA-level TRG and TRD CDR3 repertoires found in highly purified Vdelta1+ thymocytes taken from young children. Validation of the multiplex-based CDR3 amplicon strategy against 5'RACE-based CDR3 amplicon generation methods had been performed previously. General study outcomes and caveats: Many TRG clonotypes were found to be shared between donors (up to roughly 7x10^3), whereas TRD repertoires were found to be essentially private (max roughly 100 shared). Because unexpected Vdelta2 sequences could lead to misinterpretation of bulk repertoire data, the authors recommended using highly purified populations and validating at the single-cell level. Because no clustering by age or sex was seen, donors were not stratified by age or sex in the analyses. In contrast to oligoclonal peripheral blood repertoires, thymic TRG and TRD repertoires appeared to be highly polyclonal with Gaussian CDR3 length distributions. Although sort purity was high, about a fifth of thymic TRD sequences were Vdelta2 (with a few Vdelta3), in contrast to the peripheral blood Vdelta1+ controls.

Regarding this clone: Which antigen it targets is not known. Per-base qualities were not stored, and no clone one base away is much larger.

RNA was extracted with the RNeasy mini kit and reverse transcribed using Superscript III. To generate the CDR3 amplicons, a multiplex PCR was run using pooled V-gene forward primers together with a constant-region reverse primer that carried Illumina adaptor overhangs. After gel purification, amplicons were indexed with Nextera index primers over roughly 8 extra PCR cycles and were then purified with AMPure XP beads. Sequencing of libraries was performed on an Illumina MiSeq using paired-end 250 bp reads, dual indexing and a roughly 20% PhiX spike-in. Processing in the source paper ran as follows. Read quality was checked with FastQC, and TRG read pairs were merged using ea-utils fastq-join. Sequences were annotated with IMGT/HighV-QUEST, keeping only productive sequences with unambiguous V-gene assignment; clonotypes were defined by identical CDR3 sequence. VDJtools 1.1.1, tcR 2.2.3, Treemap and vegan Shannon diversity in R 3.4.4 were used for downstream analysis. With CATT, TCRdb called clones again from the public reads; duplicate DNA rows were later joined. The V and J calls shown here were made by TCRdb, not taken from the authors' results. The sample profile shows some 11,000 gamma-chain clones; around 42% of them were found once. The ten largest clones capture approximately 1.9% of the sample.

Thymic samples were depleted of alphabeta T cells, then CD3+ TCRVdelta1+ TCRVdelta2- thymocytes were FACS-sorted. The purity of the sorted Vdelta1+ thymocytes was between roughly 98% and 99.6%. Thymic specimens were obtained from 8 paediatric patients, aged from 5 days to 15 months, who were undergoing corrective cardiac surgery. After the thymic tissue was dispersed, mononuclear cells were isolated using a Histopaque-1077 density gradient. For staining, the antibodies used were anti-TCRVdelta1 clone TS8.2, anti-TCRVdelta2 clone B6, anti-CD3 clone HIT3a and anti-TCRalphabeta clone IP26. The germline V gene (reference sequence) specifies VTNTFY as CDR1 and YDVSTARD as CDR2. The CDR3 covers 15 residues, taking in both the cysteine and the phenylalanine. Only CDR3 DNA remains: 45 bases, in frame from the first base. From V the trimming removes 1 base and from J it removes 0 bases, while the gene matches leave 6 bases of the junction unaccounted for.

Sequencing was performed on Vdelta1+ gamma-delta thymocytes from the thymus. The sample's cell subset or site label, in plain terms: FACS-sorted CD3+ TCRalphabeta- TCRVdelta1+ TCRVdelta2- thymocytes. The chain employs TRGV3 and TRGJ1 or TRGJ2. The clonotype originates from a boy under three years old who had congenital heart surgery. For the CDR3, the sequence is CATWDRFSNYYKKLF. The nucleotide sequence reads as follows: TGTGCCACCTGGGACAGATTTTCGAATTATTATAAGAAACTCTTT.